This entry is about one T cell receptor (beta chain). Its antigen is as yet unknown. Isolating CD4+ and CD8+ cells involved positive magnetic bead selection on an AutoMACS. Their purity was then checked by flow cytometry. This CDR3 region has 16 residues. Germline CDR1 MNHEY, CDR2 SMNVEV (reference sequence). Trimming cost V 4 bases and J 0 bases, with 15 bases left between them. The sample originates from a study of somatic mutations in cytotoxic T cells in rheumatoid arthritis. Study overall: Collection of patient blood (around 33 ml EDTA) took place right after diagnosis, before any treatment. Selected T-cell populations stained with V beta antibodies were isolated by flow sorting to nearly 100% purity; these included V beta1+ cells subjected to TCRB sequencing.

Study-wide findings and caveats: A rise in CD8+ clonality with age was seen in rheumatoid arthritis patients but not in healthy controls.

Measured with immunoSEQ multiplex PCR; TCRdb has only the in-frame clones, and not every one. The table shows roughly 9,300 clones, with around nine tenths occurring only once. The rearrangement uses TRBV27 and TRBJ1-2; D may be TRBD1 (6 bases). The sequence was obtained from a woman aged 18-30 years with rheumatoid arthritis. The sequenced material came from CD8+ T cells sorted from blood. This CDR3 is CASSSYRDIPNYGYTF. The CDR3 DNA sequence: TGTGCCAGCAGTTCCTACCGGGACATCCCTAACTATGGCTACACCTTC.